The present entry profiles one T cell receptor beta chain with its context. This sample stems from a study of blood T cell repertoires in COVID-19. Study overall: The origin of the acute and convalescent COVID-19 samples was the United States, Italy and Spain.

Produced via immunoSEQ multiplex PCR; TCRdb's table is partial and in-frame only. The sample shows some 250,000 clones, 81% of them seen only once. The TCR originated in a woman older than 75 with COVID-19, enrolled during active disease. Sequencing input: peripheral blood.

CDR3 sequence reads: CASSETVSNYGYTF. The CDR3, as DNA: TGTGCCAGCAGCGAGACAGTCTCTAACTATGGCTACACCTTC. This sequence joins TRBV7-2 and TRBJ1-2; a weak D match, TRBD1 (5 bases). The CDR3 is 14 residues long. Germline values: CDR1 SGHTA, CDR2 FQGNSA. Deletions cut 5 bases from V and 0 bases from J, with 10 bases between.